This entry describes one T cell receptor beta chain. As yet, its antigen is unknown. The read terminates 3 residues before the CDR3 end, so the remaining end is supplied by the germline J gene. This record belongs to a study of T cells in women clearing cervical HPV infection. Findings of the study overall: Cases carried less TRBV6-7 than controls: around 0.11% versus 0.15%. Repertoire richness, not evenness, was significantly elevated in CIN3+ cases versus controls.

Profiling relied on immunoSEQ multiplex PCR, and the TCRdb table lists in-frame clones only, not all of them. Its table lists 45,000 to 50,000 clones. CDR1 is SGHRS and CDR2 is YFSETQ in the germline V gene. This CDR3 is 13 amino acids long. Trimming left V 4 bases short and J 6 bases short, with 10 bases between. Sequenced sample: blood buffy coat. The chain is built from TRBV5-1 and TRBJ2-2; no definite D call. The receptor's source is a woman between 18 and 70 years old with a cervical HPV16 infection that either progressed to CIN3+ or cleared (not recorded which). CDR3 region: CASSLQIAGELFF. CDR3 bases read: TGCGCCAGCAGCCTCCAGATTGCCGGGGAG.